Below, 31 T cell receptor beta chains from the same sample are listed, as sequenced in a study of T-cell reconstitution after alpha-beta-depleted transplantation in children. TCRbeta library preparation incorporated unique molecular identifiers. Via MiXCR, TCRdb re-called the PCR reads, giving one row per CDR3 protein. The sample has hundreds of thousands of distinct CDR3 sequences, about an eighth seen once. The source material was PBMCs, sampled before TCRalphabeta/CD19-depleted stem cell transplant. These TCRs come from a girl under 10 years old with congenital amegakaryocytic thrombocytopenia, due to receive a stem cell transplant.

This clonotype was observed once. The CDR3 DNA sequence: TGTGCCAGCAGATTGGGACTTCTTGGGGAGCTGTTTTTT. Translation gives CASRLGLLGELFF. The chain links TRBV7-2 to TRBJ2-2; tentative D call: TRBD2 (6 bases). V lost 6 bases, J lost 8 bases, and 13 bases lay in between. The CDR3 totals 13 residues. Germline CDR1 and CDR2: SGHTA and FQGNSA.

The chain joins TRBV20-1 to TRBJ2-1; D unresolved. The V end was cut by 1 base, the J end by 4 bases, with 17 bases between. This CDR3 is built from 16 residues. CDR1 is DFQATT, CDR2 SNEGSKA, per germline (reference sequence). DNA of the CDR3: TGCAGTGCTAGAGGTCCTGCGGTTTTTGGGTACAATGAGCAGTTCTTC. It encodes CSARGPAVFGYNEQFF.

This clonotype came up a few times. The chain uses TRBV7-6 and TRBJ2-3; D might be TRBD1 or TRBD2, each matching 5 bases. The CDR3 covers 12 residues. Trimming cost V 5 bases and J 11 bases, with 14 bases left between them. Germline values: CDR1 SGHVS, CDR2 FNYEAQ. The CDR3: CASSPVGEKQYF. The CDR3 nucleotides are TGTGCCAGCAGCCCCGTGGGGGAAAAGCAGTATTTT.

Only a few counts were recorded for this clonotype. This chain uses TRBV28 with TRBJ2-7; D is uncertain. V was clipped by 2 bases and J by 5 bases, with 16 bases between them. Per germline, CDR1 MDHEN and CDR2 SYDVKM. This CDR3 region has 15 residues. The CDR3 region is CASSLQAVGPHEQYF. In DNA form, the CDR3 reads TGTGCCAGCAGTTTACAGGCTGTTGGTCCCCACGAGCAGTACTTC. Complete variable domain (other parts from reference TRBV28 and TRBJ2-7): DVKVTQSSRYLVKRTGEKVFLECVQDMDHENMFWYRQDPGLGLRLIYFSYDVKMKEKGDIPEGYSVSREKKERFSLILESASTNQTSMYLCASSLQAVGPHEQYFGPGTRLTVT.

The V and J genes are TRBV7-2 and TRBJ1-1, with D uncertain. Trimming left V 4 bases short and J 1 base short, with 13 bases between. Per the germline V gene, CDR1 is SGHTA and CDR2 is FQGNSA. The CDR3 loop spans 15 amino acids. The CDR3, as DNA: TGTGCCAGCAGCTCCTCTCCTCCAGCGAACACTGAAGCTTTCTTT. It is translated as CASSSSPPANTEAFF.

This clonotype has at least ten counts. The chain couples TRBV29-1 to TRBJ2-2, with D maybe TRBD2 (5 bases). The CDR3 consists of 14 residues. V was cut by 2 bases and J by 0 bases, with 7 bases left in between. The germline gives CDR1 SQVTM, CDR2 ANQGSEA. CDR3 DNA: TGCAGCGTTGAAACGGGAACGAACACCGGGGAGCTGTTTTTT. It is translated as CSVETGTNTGELFF.

This clonotype has a handful of counts. This chain connects TRBV2 to TRBJ2-2; D is uncertain. V gave up 5 bases and J gave up 5 bases, with 9 bases separating them. CDR1 and CDR2 (germline): SNHLY, FYNNEI. CDR3 length: 13 amino acids. CDR3 region: CASSNRLTGELFF. The CDR3 coding sequence is TGTGCCAGCAGTAATCGGCTAACCGGGGAGCTGTTTTTT.

The V gene is TRBV5-1, the J gene TRBJ2-7, with 9 bases matching TRBD2. The CDR3 runs to 17 residues. CDR1 SGHRS and CDR2 YFSETQ come from the germline V gene. J gave up 2 bases and V 1 base, and 10 bases lay outside the gene matches. CDR3 sequence: CASSLFDRASGTYEQYF. The CDR3 nucleotides read TGCGCCAGCAGCTTGTTCGACCGGGCTAGCGGGACCTACGAGCAGTACTTC.

This clonotype was found many times. The rearrangement joins TRBV20-1 to TRBJ1-1; no definite D call. The germline V gene encodes CDR1 DFQATT and CDR2 SNEGSKA (reference sequence). This CDR3 has 14 residues. V lost 5 bases to trimming and J lost 0 bases, with 13 bases between them. CDR3: CSALREAMNTEAFF. The CDR3 DNA reads as TGCAGTGCTTTGCGGGAGGCCATGAACACTGAAGCTTTCTTT.

At least ten counts were recorded for this clonotype. The chain has TRBV24-1 and TRBJ1-5; D is unclear. CDR3 size: 13 residues. Germline assignment: CDR1 KGHDR and CDR2 SFDVKD. Deletions cut 4 bases from V and 7 bases from J, with 10 bases between. For the CDR3, the DNA is TGTGCCACCAGTGACAGTGGACGGCAGCCCCAGCATTTT. Amino acid sequence: CATSDSGRQPQHF.

This clonotype was seen at least ten times. The V gene is TRBV29-1, the J gene TRBJ2-1; no clear D. This CDR3 spans 13 amino acids. The V end was cut by 3 bases, the J end by 6 bases, with 12 bases between. The V gene's germline CDR1 is SQVTM and CDR2 ANQGSEA. CDR3 region: CSVDVKLGNEQFF. The CDR3, as DNA: TGCAGCGTTGATGTTAAATTAGGCAATGAGCAGTTCTTC.

The V and J genes are TRBV10-3 and TRBJ2-4; 9 nucleotides align to TRBD1. This CDR3 is built from 15 residues. CDR1 is ENHRY and CDR2 is SYGVKD in the germline V gene. After removal of 3 bases from V and 8 bases from J, the junction contained 8 bases not matched to a gene. Here the CDR3 reads CAISETDRTGDIQYF. The CDR3 nucleotides read TGTGCCATCAGTGAAACGGATAGGACAGGGGACATTCAGTACTTC.

This clonotype occurred many times. This chain links TRBV12-3 or TRBV12-4 with TRBJ2-5, with D possibly matching TRBD1 (5 bases). The CDR3 extends over 14 amino acids. Trimming shortened V by 3 bases and J by 4 bases, and 12 bases separated the two germline ends. CDR3 amino acids: CASSLGDQGETQYF. CDR3 nucleotides: TGTGCCAGCAGTTTGGGCGATCAGGGAGAGACCCAGTACTTC.

This clonotype was recorded at least ten times. The V call is TRBV5-1, the J call TRBJ2-1, with no clear D. The CDR3 totals 12 residues. Trimming took 0 bases from V and 8 from J, leaving 6 bases between them. Germline CDR1 SGHRS, CDR2 YFSETQ. The CDR3 DNA is TGCGCCAGCAGCTTGGTGGGCTATGAGCAGTTCTTC. This sequence encodes CASSLVGYEQFF.

A word on this clonotype: The CDR3 end shows no conserved phenylalanine or tryptophan, and so a read error is likely. V usage is TRBV20-1 and J usage is TRBJ2-7; no definite D call. Germline loops: CDR1 DFQATT, CDR2 SNEGSKA (reference sequence). Between the trimmed V and J ends, which lost 5 bases and 0 bases, there was a span of 8 bases. The length of the CDR3 is 12 residues. The CDR3 reads CSASKFSYEQYL. In DNA form, the CDR3 reads TGCAGTGCTTCTAAGTTCTCCTACGAGCAGTACTTA.

This sequence joins TRBV28 and TRBJ2-1; 10 positions match TRBD2. Per the germline V gene, CDR1 is MDHEN and CDR2 is SYDVKM. V shed 3 bases and J 7 bases; nucleotides not matched to a gene: 9. The CDR3 sequence is 16 residues long. The CDR3 sequence is CASSFPKREGWNEQFF. CDR3 in DNA: TGTGCCAGCAGTTTCCCAAAGCGGGAGGGTTGGAATGAGCAGTTCTTC.

The sample holds many counts of this clonotype. The chain links TRBV29-1 to TRBJ2-2; 15 nucleotides agree with TRBD2. V lost 7 bases to trimming and J lost 7 bases; unmatched junction nucleotides: 10. The CDR3 runs to 16 residues. In germline, CDR1 is SQVTM, CDR2 ANQGSEA. The CDR3 is CSARTSGRAGGGELFF. The DNA for the CDR3 is TGCAGCGCCCGGACTAGCGGGAGGGCCGGTGGCGGGGAGCTGTTTTTT.

This clonotype was found many times. J is TRBJ2-3 and V is TRBV28, with D perhaps matching TRBD1 or TRBD2 (5 bases each). The ends were cut back, 8 bases at V and 11 bases at J, with 20 bases in the middle. This CDR3 is built from 13 residues. CDR1 and CDR2 (germline): MDHEN, SYDVKM. CDR3 DNA sequence: TGTGCCAGCCGTCTCCCGACGAGGGGCTGGCAGTATTTT. As protein: CASRLPTRGWQYF.

This clonotype showed up many times. CDR3 loop: CSALTHASDSLNIQYF. For the CDR3, the DNA is TGCAGTGCTTTGACTCACGCTTCGGACTCCTTAAACATTCAGTACTTC. The chain couples TRBV20-1 to TRBJ2-4; maybe TRBD2 (5 bases). V lost 5 bases, J lost 6 bases, and 23 bases lay in between. Germline CDR1 reads DFQATT; CDR2 reads SNEGSKA (reference sequence). This CDR3 spans 16 amino acids.

This clonotype has more than one count but fewer than ten. V and J are TRBV7-3 and TRBJ2-2; TRBD2 agrees at 8 bases. After removal of 4 bases from V and 6 bases from J, the junction contained 4 bases not matched to a gene. Germline V CDR1 and CDR2: SGHTA, FQGTGA. The length of the CDR3 is 14 residues. In nucleotides, the CDR3 is TGTGCCAGCAGCTGGACTAGCTTGGCCGGGGAGCTGTTTTTT. Protein product: CASSWTSLAGELFF. Together with reference TRBV7-3 and TRBJ2-2, the CDR3 gives the full variable domain: GAGVSQTPSNKVTEKGKYVELRCDPISGHTALYWYRQSLGQGPEFLIYFQGTGAADDSGLPNDRFFAVRPEGSVSTLKIQRTERGDSAVYLCASSWTSLAGELFFGEGSRLTVL.

Many counts were recorded for this clonotype. CDR3 in amino acids: CSGIAWDSYEQYF. The CDR3 nucleotides read TGCAGTGGTATAGCCTGGGACTCCTACGAGCAGTACTTC. V is TRBV20-1 and J is TRBJ2-7; D is unclear. The CDR3 has 13 amino acids. V lost 7 bases and J lost 0, with 13 bases in between. The V gene's germline CDR1 is DFQATT and CDR2 SNEGSKA (reference sequence).

This clonotype was seen repeatedly, ten times or more. This chain uses TRBV5-1 with TRBJ1-1; D remains unclear. The germline V gene encodes CDR1 SGHRS and CDR2 YFSETQ. The V end lost 4 bases, the J end lost 1 base, and 11 bases lay between the germline ends. CDR3 size: 14 residues. CDR3 region: CASSVSVRNTEAFF. The CDR3 DNA reads as TGCGCCAGCAGCGTCAGCGTTCGGAACACTGAAGCTTTCTTT.

This clonotype has only a few counts. The rearrangement links TRBV7-8 to TRBJ1-2; D call uncertain. This CDR3 has 12 residues. The germline gives CDR1 SGHVS, CDR2 FQNEAQ. The ends were cut back, 8 bases at V and 2 bases at J, with 9 bases in the middle. The CDR3 sequence: CASAFENYGYTF. The CDR3, as DNA: TGTGCCAGCGCGTTCGAGAACTATGGCTACACCTTC.

V is TRBV11-1 and J is TRBJ2-1, with a tentative D call TRBD2 (6 bases). The length of the CDR3 is 15 residues. From germline, CDR1 is SGHAT and CDR2 FQDESV (reference sequence). Trimming left V 4 bases short and J 7 bases short, with 17 bases between. The CDR3 protein is CASSSRTTPLNEQFF. CDR3 nucleotides: TGTGCCAGCAGCTCCCGGACTACCCCGCTGAATGAGCAGTTCTTC. The full variable domain, in which reference TRBV11-1 and TRBJ2-1 provide the parts outside the CDR3, is EAEVAQSPRYKITEKSQAVAFWCDPISGHATLYWYRQILGQGPELLVQFQDESVVDDSQLPKDRFSAERLKGVDSTLKIQPAELGDSAMYLCASSSRTTPLNEQFFGPGTRLTVL.

This clonotype was seen repeatedly, ten times or more. This chain connects TRBV5-1 to TRBJ2-1, with TRBD2 identical over 7 bases. Germline loops: CDR1 SGHRS, CDR2 YFSETQ. V dropped 0 bases and J dropped 1; count of bases not matched to a gene: 4. The length of the CDR3 is 16 residues. The DNA of the CDR3 is TGCGCCAGCAGCTTGGTGGTGGGAGGGTCCTACAATGAGCAGTTCTTC. Translation: CASSLVVGGSYNEQFF.

This clonotype was seen at least ten times. The CDR3 region has the DNA TGCAGTGCTAGAGGGGATTCTGAAGCTTTCTTT. As protein: CSARGDSEAFF. This sequence joins TRBV20-1 and TRBJ1-1; no firm D call. This CDR3 contains 11 residues. V was pared by 1 base and J by 6 bases, with 6 bases between. The germline gives CDR1 DFQATT, CDR2 SNEGSKA (reference sequence).

The chain joins TRBV5-6 to TRBJ2-2, with D possibly being TRBD1 (6 bases). V was clipped by 2 bases and J by 1 base, with 18 bases between them. From germline, CDR1 is SGHDT and CDR2 YYEEEE. The CDR3 spans 18 residues. The chain's CDR3 is CASSFRTVSRLNTGELFF. The CDR3 DNA sequence: TGTGCCAGCAGCTTCAGGACAGTGTCCCGCCTGAACACCGGGGAGCTGTTTTTT.

This clonotype was observed at least ten times. The rearrangement uses TRBV5-1 and TRBJ2-3, with D uncertain. The length of the CDR3 is 13 residues. Deletions cut 4 bases from V and 3 bases from J, with 9 bases between. Germline V lookup: CDR1 SGHRS, CDR2 YFSETQ. CDR3: CASSPTPTDTQYF. As DNA, the CDR3 is TGCGCCAGCAGCCCGACCCCAACAGATACGCAGTATTTT.

At least ten counts were recorded for this clonotype. The gene calls are TRBV5-1 and TRBJ1-5; 8 bases are a match to TRBD1. Germline-derived CDR1 and CDR2 are SGHRS and YFSETQ. The CDR3 is made up of 15 amino acids. V shed 3 bases, J shed 4 bases, and the junction held 6 bases outside the gene matches. The DNA of the CDR3 is TGCGCCAGCAGCTCCACAGGGGGGATGAATCAGCCCCAGCATTTT. Its protein product is CASSSTGGMNQPQHF.

About this clonotype itself: A much larger clonotype is one base distant, so this may be a read error. This chain joins TRBV6-5 and TRBJ2-2; D perhaps matches TRBD2 (5 bases). This CDR3 is built from 14 residues. CDR1 MNHEY and CDR2 SVGAGI come from the germline V gene. The CDR3 is CASSYLGSTGKLFF. In DNA, the CDR3 is TGTGCCAGCAGTTACCTAGGTAGCACCGGGAAGCTGTTTTTT.

This clonotype came up a few times. This chain joins TRBV3-1 and TRBJ2-5; TRBD2 agrees at 9 bases. The CDR3 extends over 16 amino acids. Losses at the gene ends were 1 base for V and 4 bases for J; bases not matched to a gene: 7. Germline V CDR1 and CDR2: LGHDT, YNNKEL (reference sequence). The CDR3 DNA is TGTGCCAGCAGCCAAGGAATAGCGGGAGTAGGAGAGACCCAGTACTTC. Translating gives CASSQGIAGVGETQYF.